Below, one T cell receptor (beta chain) is given with its context. This record belongs to a study of CD8 T cells in Susac syndrome. V shed 3 bases, J shed 1 base, and the junction held 5 bases outside the gene matches. Germline-derived CDR1 and CDR2 are SQVTM and ANQGSEA. The CDR3 runs 15 residues. Reverse transcription of roughly 0.5 to 1 ug RNA was performed with random hexamers. TCRdb processed the immunoSEQ multiplex PCR reads anew with MiXCR; each CDR3 protein has one entry. The repertoire holds 150,000 or so distinct CDR3 sequences, with more than 85% as singletons. This TCR derives from a human donor with Susac syndrome. V is TRBV29-1 and J is TRBJ2-5; 10 bases agree with TRBD1. The material sequenced was CD4+ T cells from PBMCs. The CDR3 sequence is CSVEGGQGSQETQYF. The CDR3 DNA is TGCAGCGTTGAGGGGGGACAGGGGTCCCAAGAGACCCAGTACTTC.